What follows are 7 T cell receptor beta chains derived from one specimen sequenced in a study of human T cells and chemical hapten exposure. Researchers extracted total RNA from unfractionated whole blood. From the 5' RACE reads, TCRdb called clonotypes with MiXCR, one entry per CDR3 protein. The sample has roughly 82,000 distinct CDR3 sequences; less than 20% are singletons. Receptor source: a female donor in good health.

This clonotype was seen a handful of times. The chain links TRBV6-5 to TRBJ1-2, with 7 bases identical to TRBD1. The CDR3 is 14 residues long. With V trimmed by 1 base and J by 8 bases, 7 bases remained unmatched. Germline V gene lookup returns CDR1 MNHEY and CDR2 SVGAGI. CDR3 sequence reads: CASSYLTGAEGYTF. CDR3 bases: TGTGCCAGCAGTTACTTAACAGGGGCGGAAGGCTACACCTTC.

This clonotype was counted a few times. The chain is built from TRBV7-2 and TRBJ2-1, with TRBD2 matching 12 bases. Germline CDR1 reads SGHTA; CDR2 reads FQGNSA. The CDR3 contains 19 residues. Germline trimming cut 2 bases from V and 8 bases from J; bases unmatched to any gene: 16. The CDR3 sequence: CASSLRPLAGGPEFHEQFF. CDR3 in DNA: TGTGCCAGCAGCTTAAGGCCGCTAGCGGGAGGGCCGGAGTTCCATGAGCAGTTCTTC.

This clonotype was seen a handful of times. V usage is TRBV5-1 and J usage is TRBJ2-1; the D gene is possibly TRBD2 (6 bases). The CDR3 has 15 residues. Trimming left V 2 bases short and J 1 base short, with 10 bases between. Germline V gene lookup returns CDR1 SGHRS and CDR2 YFSETQ. In DNA form, the CDR3 reads TGCGCCAGCAGCTTATCTAGCGTTTCCTACAATGAGCAGTTCTTC. Its protein is CASSLSSVSYNEQFF.

The chain is built from TRBV5-6 and TRBJ2-7; D might be TRBD2 (5 bases). V lost 6 bases and J 3 bases, leaving 13 bases between the germline ends. Looked up from germline, CDR1 is SGHDT and CDR2 is YYEEEE. CDR3 length: 13 residues. The DNA for the CDR3 is TGTGCCAGCACCAATAGAGGGAACTACGAGCAGTACTTC. This gives the protein CASTNRGNYEQYF.

The V and J genes are TRBV20-1 and TRBJ2-3, with D possibly matching TRBD2 (6 bases). This CDR3 is 16 amino acids long. Germline CDR1 reads DFQATT; CDR2 reads SNEGSKA (reference sequence). Between the trimmed V and J ends, which lost 3 bases and 4 bases, there was a span of 20 bases. The DNA of the CDR3 is TGCAGTGCTAGTCACCATTCGGGGGTGTTGGCAGATACGCAGTATTTT. It yields the protein CSASHHSGVLADTQYF.

This sequence joins TRBV11-2 and TRBJ2-2, with D unresolved. V shed 8 bases and J shed 7 bases, with 11 bases lying between them. The germline CDR1 and CDR2 sequences are SGHAT and FQNNGV. This CDR3 comprises 12 residues. The CDR3 coding sequence is TGTGCCAGCCCGACCCCACGCGGGGAGCTGTTTTTT. It yields the protein CASPTPRGELFF.

This clonotype was seen a handful of times. The chain combines TRBV14 with TRBJ2-3; D perhaps matches TRBD1 (5 bases). Germline V gene lookup returns CDR1 SGHDN and CDR2 FVKESK. The CDR3 has 13 residues. The V end lost 3 bases, the J end lost 4 bases, and 8 bases lay between the germline ends. CDR3: CASSHPRADTQYF. In DNA form, the CDR3 reads TGTGCCAGCAGCCATCCCAGGGCAGATACGCAGTATTTT.